This entry is about one T cell receptor beta chain. The source of the sample is a study of blood T cells in healthy people across ages. Trimming removed 3 bases from V and 8 bases from J, with 14 bases in between. This CDR3 contains 15 residues. Looked up from germline, CDR1 is LGHNA and CDR2 is YNFKEQ. For the second PCR, which ran for 7 to 11 cycles, a sample-barcoded 5' primer and a J-beta primer mix were used. TCRdb redid the calling of the 5' RACE reads with MiXCR, one entry per CDR3 protein. The sample records nearly 800,000 distinct CDR3 sequences, roughly 50% being singletons. The V and J genes are TRBV4-2 and TRBJ1-6; weak D call: TRBD1 (5 bases). The sequencing sample was made of blood. This clonotype was sampled from a man aged 40-49 years in good health. CDR3 loop: CASSQIRDGDSPLHF. DNA for the CDR3: TGTGCCAGCAGCCAGATCCGGGACGGCGATTCACCCCTCCACTTT.